This paragraph reports one T cell receptor (beta chain). The V segment lost 7 bases and the J segment 1 base; nucleotides outside the gene matches: 9. The CDR3 covers 14 residues. CDR1 and CDR2 (germline): SQVTM, ANQGSEA. This sample is drawn from a study of T cell changes during pregnancy in multiple sclerosis. Sequencing was performed with immunoSEQ multiplex PCR; in TCRdb, only in-frame clones are kept and a portion is missing. The sample carries about 28,000 clones, roughly nine tenths recorded once. The rearrangement links TRBV29-1 to TRBJ1-1; 7 bases fit TRBD1. The clonotype was recovered from a female donor with multiple sclerosis, enrolled in a pregnancy study. The material was CD4+ T cells from peripheral blood mononuclear cells, obtained in the second trimester of pregnancy. For the CDR3, the DNA is TGCAGCGGGAAGGGACAGAGCTCGAACACTGAAGCTTTCTTT. Translating gives CSGKGQSSNTEAFF.